The 23 T cell receptor beta chains presented below share a single source sample, sequenced in a study of shared clonotypes between healthy human individuals. TCRdb keeps only in-frame clones here, not all; method: immunoSEQ multiplex PCR. The sample consists of approximately 1,000,000 clones, approximately 80% of them appearing once. Sequencing was done on a sample of memory CD4+ T cells from PBMCs. Subset here: CD45RA-negative fraction. The source is a man younger than 35 in good health. Some clones in this sample may be carry-over from other donors' samples.

V and J are TRBV7-3 and TRBJ2-6; a possible D gene is TRBD1 (6 bases). There are 18 residues in the CDR3. CDR1 is SGHTA and CDR2 is FQGTGA in the germline V gene. Trimming removed 5 bases from V and 0 bases from J, with 17 bases in between. The CDR3 here is CASSGRGRGSSGANVLTF. As DNA, the CDR3 is TGTGCCAGCAGCGGCCGTGGCAGGGGTAGCTCTGGGGCCAACGTCCTGACTTTC.

A single count supports this clone. The genes are TRBV18 and TRBJ2-3; TRBD1 or TRBD2 may be the D gene (5 bases each). Trimming removed 0 bases at V and 2 bases at J, with 12 bases between. Looked up from germline, CDR1 is KGHSH and CDR2 is LQKENI. The CDR3 has 16 amino acids. CDR3 DNA: TGTGCCAGCTCACCACCGAGGGGAGTCCCCACAGATACGCAGTATTTT. It translates to CASSPPRGVPTDTQYF. Filled out from reference TRBV18 and TRBJ2-3, the complete variable domain reads NAGVMQNPRHLVRRRGQEARLRCSPMKGHSHVYWYRQLPEEGLKFMVYLQKENIIDESGMPKERFSAEFPKEGPSILRIQQVVRGDSAAYFCASSPPRGVPTDTQYFGPGTRLTVL.

The chain joins TRBV19 to TRBJ2-7; 8 bases are a match to TRBD2. The CDR3 has 11 amino acids. Germline trimming cut 10 bases from V and 5 bases from J; bases unmatched to any gene: 4. The germline gives CDR1 LNHDA, CDR2 SQIVND (reference sequence). CDR3 bases: TGTGCCACCACGGGAGGGCACGAGCAGTACTTC. This gives the protein CATTGGHEQYF.

CDR3 DNA sequence: TGTGCCAGCACCTTAGCGGGAGGAAAGACCCAGTACTTC. Protein product: CASTLAGGKTQYF. The rearrangement uses TRBV6-5 and TRBJ2-5, with TRBD2 matching over 10 bases. The CDR3 is 13 amino acids. CDR1 is MNHEY, CDR2 SVGAGI, per germline. V dropped 7 bases and J dropped 6; count of bases not matched to a gene: 5.

About this clone itself: Other DNA sequences in this sample translate to the same CDR3. The chain carries TRBV28 and TRBJ2-4; D is ambiguous. Trimming took off 5 bases at V and 5 bases at J, with 4 bases between the two ends. Looked up from germline, CDR1 is MDHEN and CDR2 is SYDVKM. The CDR3 has 11 amino acids. CDR3 loop: CASSLENIQYF. The CDR3, as DNA: TGTGCCAGCAGTCTAGAAAACATTCAGTACTTC.

The CDR3 loop reads CAWGNREGEKLFF. CDR3 sequence (DNA): TGTGCCTGGGGGAACAGGGAAGGCGAAAAACTGTTTTTT. The chain combines TRBV30 with TRBJ1-4, with D perhaps TRBD1 (6 bases). Germline values: CDR1 GTSNPN, CDR2 SVGIG (reference sequence). Between the trimmed V and J ends, which lost 5 bases and 8 bases, there was a span of 15 bases. This CDR3 has 13 residues.

This clone came up a few times. In nucleotides, the CDR3 is TGTGCCTGGAAGGGTCCAGTGTCCACTGAAGCTTTCTTT. It codes for CAWKGPVSTEAFF. The chain combines TRBV30 with TRBJ1-1, with D uncertain. The CDR3 has 13 residues. In germline, CDR1 is GTSNPN, CDR2 SVGIG (reference sequence). The V end was cut by 4 bases, the J end by 4 bases, with 13 bases between.

The chain recombines TRBV2 with TRBJ2-7; 7 nucleotides line up with TRBD1. The J segment lost 0 bases and the V segment lost 7 bases, leaving 9 bases of the junction unmatched. This CDR3 is 15 amino acids long. CDR1 and CDR2 from the germline V gene are SNHLY and FYNNEI. CDR3 DNA sequence: TGTGCCAGCACTCGACAGGGTACGAACTCCTACGAGCAGTACTTC. Its protein product is CASTRQGTNSYEQYF.

The chain recombines TRBV6-5 with TRBJ2-2; D might be TRBD1 or TRBD2, each matching 5 bases. This CDR3 has 13 residues. Deletions cut 6 bases from V and 6 bases from J, with 11 bases between. Germline assignment: CDR1 MNHEY and CDR2 SVGAGI. DNA of the CDR3: TGTGCCAGCAGCCGGGGCGGGTCCGGGGAGCTGTTTTTT. Translated: CASSRGGSGELFF.

The chain recombines TRBV10-3 with TRBJ2-7, with D perhaps TRBD1 or TRBD2 (5 bases each). Germline V lookup: CDR1 ENHRY, CDR2 SYGVKD. V lost 3 bases and J 6 bases, leaving 18 bases between the germline ends. This CDR3 is built from 15 residues. The CDR3 here is CAISEHRDGAREQYF. The CDR3 DNA sequence: TGTGCCATCAGTGAACACCGGGACGGCGCTCGCGAGCAGTACTTC.

The chain carries TRBV5-1 and TRBJ1-1; D ambiguous. Germline V lookup: CDR1 SGHRS, CDR2 YFSETQ. This CDR3 is built from 13 residues. The V end lost 6 bases, the J end lost 1 base, and 10 bases lay between the germline ends. The CDR3 loop reads CASTPWGNTEAFF. In DNA, the CDR3 is TGCGCCAGCACCCCTTGGGGGAACACTGAAGCTTTCTTT.

There are a few counts of this clone. The chain couples TRBV29-1 to TRBJ2-1; TRBD1 might be the D (6 bases). Germline V gene data show CDR1 as SQVTM and CDR2 as ANQGSEA. The CDR3 has 15 residues. Trimming took off 7 bases at V and 5 bases at J, with 21 bases between the two ends. CDR3 bases: TGCAGCGGGGTCTACAGGGACATTCTTAACAATGAGCAGTTCTTC. This gives the protein CSGVYRDILNNEQFF.

This clone was counted many times. The chain carries TRBV6-1 and TRBJ1-2; D unclear. The CDR3 is made up of 13 amino acids. CDR1 and CDR2 (germline): MNHNS, SASEGT. The germline V and J ends were trimmed by 6 bases and 4 bases, with 12 bases remaining between them. The CDR3 protein is CASSPVRAYGYTF. Here the CDR3 DNA reads TGTGCCAGCAGCCCCGTTAGGGCCTATGGCTACACCTTC.

The chain has TRBV5-6 and TRBJ1-1; D is perhaps TRBD1 (6 bases). This CDR3 is built from 15 residues. Trimming cost V 2 bases and J 5 bases, with 16 bases left between them. Germline CDR1 is SGHDT and CDR2 is YYEEEE. CDR3: CASSFLQGSGTEAFF. CDR3 coding DNA: TGTGCCAGCAGCTTCTTGCAGGGGAGTGGAACTGAAGCTTTCTTT.

The rearrangement uses TRBV5-1 and TRBJ2-7; maybe TRBD1 (6 bases). V was cut by 0 bases and J by 2 bases, with 9 bases left in between. CDR1 and CDR2 (germline): SGHRS, YFSETQ. This CDR3 has 14 residues. The DNA for the CDR3 is TGCGCCAGCAGCTTGGGGACAGCTACCTACGAGCAGTACTTC. It specifies CASSLGTATYEQYF.

The chain's CDR3 is CASSLGPHRQGSNQPQHF. The CDR3 coding sequence is TGTGCCAGCAGTTTAGGTCCGCACAGACAGGGGAGCAATCAGCCCCAGCATTTT. The chain combines TRBV28 with TRBJ1-5; the match to TRBD1 covers 8 bases. The germline V gene encodes CDR1 MDHEN and CDR2 SYDVKM. This CDR3 has 18 residues. Trimming took 2 bases from V and 1 from J; bases not matched to a gene: 10.

The chain carries TRBV7-8 and TRBJ1-1, with D hard to call. The CDR3 is 14 amino acids. Per the germline V gene, CDR1 is SGHVS and CDR2 is FQNEAQ. The V gene lost 4 bases and the J gene lost 1 base, with 10 bases spanning the gap. The CDR3: CASSSRERNTEAFF. The CDR3 coding sequence is TGTGCCAGCAGCTCCCGGGAGAGGAACACTGAAGCTTTCTTT. The complete variable domain, with remaining parts taken from reference TRBV7-8 and TRBJ1-1, reads GAGVSQSPRYKVAKRGQDVALRCDPISGHVSLFWYQQALGQGPEFLTYFQNEAQLDKSGLPSDRFFAERPEGSVSTLKIQRTQQEDSAVYLCASSSRERNTEAFFGQGTRLTVV.

For the CDR3, the DNA is TGCGCCAGCAGCTTGGTAGCCGGGAGGGCCTTTGCCGGGGAGCTGTTTTTT. This translates into CASSLVAGRAFAGELFF. The rearrangement joins TRBV5-1 to TRBJ2-2; TRBD2 matches 8 bases. CDR1 is SGHRS, CDR2 YFSETQ, per germline. The CDR3 is 17 residues long. Trimming took 0 bases from V and 6 from J; bases not matched to a gene: 10.

This sequence joins TRBV5-1 and TRBJ2-7, with D perhaps being TRBD1 or TRBD2 (5 bases each). Trimming shortened V by 4 bases and J by 4 bases, and 15 bases separated the two germline ends. CDR1 SGHRS and CDR2 YFSETQ come from the germline V gene. The CDR3 has 14 amino acids. The CDR3 bases are TGCGCCAGCAGCCCTACCGGGGCAGGGTACGAGCAGTACTTC. Encoded protein: CASSPTGAGYEQYF.

The chain combines TRBV28 with TRBJ2-2; 11 bases map to TRBD1. Germline-derived CDR1 and CDR2 are MDHEN and SYDVKM. The junction had 5 bases not matched to a gene; V was cut back by 5 bases and J by 6 bases. The CDR3 loop spans 15 amino acids. CDR3: CASSRGTGGPGELFF. CDR3 in DNA: TGTGCCAGCAGTAGGGGGACAGGGGGACCCGGGGAGCTGTTTTTT.

The chain recombines TRBV6-1 with TRBJ2-5; D unclear. Looked up from germline, CDR1 is MNHNS and CDR2 is SASEGT. V was shortened by 2 bases and J by 9 bases, with 7 bases between the two germline ends. The CDR3 consists of 11 residues. The CDR3 here is CASSESGAQYF. CDR3 DNA sequence: TGTGCCAGCAGTGAATCTGGAGCCCAGTACTTC.

V gene TRBV27 combines with J gene TRBJ2-2, with D possibly matching TRBD1 (7 bases). The CDR3 is made up of 16 amino acids. The V gene lost 7 bases and the J gene lost 6 bases, with 21 bases spanning the gap. Germline CDR1 is MNHEY and CDR2 is SMNVEV (reference sequence). CDR3 residues: CASTRKGGAGSGELFF. CDR3 DNA sequence: TGTGCCAGCACTCGGAAAGGGGGCGCGGGGTCCGGGGAGCTGTTTTTT.

The chain is built from TRBV19 and TRBJ2-6; D is unresolved. The CDR3 has 15 residues. Trimming removed 1 base at V and 0 bases at J, with 4 bases between. The germline gives CDR1 LNHDA, CDR2 SQIVND (reference sequence). The CDR3 here is CASSIGSSGANVLTF. CDR3 in DNA: TGTGCCAGTAGTATAGGTAGCTCTGGGGCCAACGTCCTGACTTTC.